This TCR beta chain comes out of a study of T cells in tuberculosis. Overall study context: The T cells targeted glucose monomycolate, a mycobacterial lipid, via CD1B.

Trimming left V 4 bases short and J 4 bases short, with 14 bases between. Germline V CDR1 and CDR2: SGHDN, FVKESK. There are 15 residues in the CDR3. The repertoire was sequenced with immunoSEQ multiplex PCR; TCRdb's copy has only in-frame clones and lacks some. Of about 43,000 clones listed, roughly 96% are singletons. Study conclusions and caveats: Active tuberculosis alpha repertoires lay closer to GMM-specific TCRs than controls'.

Each donor contributed roughly 100,000 T cells on average, unsorted. As concerns this clone: As yet, its antigen is unknown.

The V call is TRBV14, the J call TRBJ1-5, with D perhaps TRBD1 (6 bases). The TCR originated in a donor aged 10-29 years with latent tuberculosis or without tuberculosis infection. Sequencing input: PBMCs. CDR3 sequence (DNA): TGTGCCAGCAGCCGCGGTCTGGGGGCGAATCAGCCCCAGCATTTT. Translation gives CASSRGLGANQPQHF.